The 20 T cell receptor beta chains below all came from one sample that was sequenced in a study of siplizumab effects on memory and regulatory T cells (dated by TCRdb to the late 2010s). The library was made by the immunoSEQ multiplex PCR assay. TCRdb took this table from immuneACCESS and kept in-frame rearrangements with V and J called. Such tables lack part of the clones; where checked against another copy, unresolved V genes explain under half of the gap, and the rest is unexplained. The sample yields some 97,000 clones; about 90% were counted once. Of the sample, around 0.73% is held by the ten largest clones. The sample comprised Tregs sorted from blood. The receptors derive from a human donor in good health.

This clone was observed once. This chain links TRBV18 with TRBJ2-7; D might be TRBD2 (6 bases). V lost 6 bases and J lost 2, with 14 bases in between. CDR1 KGHSH and CDR2 LQKENI come from the germline V gene. CDR3 length: 14 residues. The CDR3 DNA reads as TGTGCCAGCTCTCCTGGGACTCTAACCTACGAGCAGTACTTC. Its translation: CASSPGTLTYEQYF.

The chain uses TRBV7-9 and TRBJ2-3; no clear D gene. Trimming removed 2 bases from V and 4 bases from J, with 13 bases in between. The CDR3 totals 15 residues. Germline assignment: CDR1 SEHNR and CDR2 FQNEAQ (reference sequence). CDR3 residues: CASSLTSFGADTQYF. In nucleotides, the CDR3 is TGTGCCAGCAGCTTAACAAGTTTTGGGGCAGATACGCAGTATTTT.

This clone came up once. The J gene is TRBJ1-2, the V gene TRBV28; D is unclear. Germline V gene data show CDR1 as MDHEN and CDR2 as SYDVKM. This CDR3 is built from 12 residues. Trimming removed 7 bases at V and 4 bases at J, with 10 bases between. The CDR3 bases are TGTGCCAGCACTTCACTACCCTATGGCTACACCTTC. The encoded protein is CASTSLPYGYTF.

The chain recombines TRBV5-8 with TRBJ2-7; 9 bases are shared with TRBD1. Trimming removed 5 bases from V and 7 bases from J; junction bases left unmatched: 13. In germline, CDR1 is SGHTS, CDR2 YDEGEE. This CDR3 comprises 15 residues. The DNA for the CDR3 is TGTGCCAGCAGGAGGACAGGGGACTCTCCGGGGGAGCAGTACTTC. It codes for CASRRTGDSPGEQYF.

The chain uses TRBV7-9 and TRBJ2-2, with D hard to call. This CDR3 has 12 amino acids. Trimming stripped 3 bases from V and 6 bases from J, with 5 bases between. The germline gives CDR1 SEHNR, CDR2 FQNEAQ (reference sequence). CDR3 residues: CASSFRSGELFF. In nucleotides, the CDR3 is TGTGCCAGCAGCTTTCGGTCCGGGGAGCTGTTTTTT.

The rearrangement uses TRBV2 and TRBJ1-1; D is uncertain. CDR1 SNHLY and CDR2 FYNNEI come from the germline V gene. The CDR3 is made up of 14 amino acids. The germline V and J ends were trimmed by 7 bases and 0 bases, with 12 bases remaining between them. CDR3 residues: CASKLGTMNTEAFF. CDR3 nucleotide sequence: TGTGCCAGCAAGTTGGGCACGATGAACACTGAAGCTTTCTTT. The entire variable domain, with the rest obtained from reference TRBV2 and TRBJ1-1, is as follows: EPEVTQTPSHQVTQMGQEVILRCVPISNHLYFYWYRQILGQKVEFLVSFYNNEISEKSEIFDDQFSVERPDGSNFTLKIRSTKLEDSAMYFCASKLGTMNTEAFFGQGTRLTVV.

The chain uses TRBV7-3 and TRBJ2-7, with a possible D match to TRBD2 (5 bases). V was cut by 4 bases and J by 6 bases, with 13 bases left in between. CDR1 and CDR2 (germline): SGHTA, FQGTGA. CDR3 length equals 13 residues. The CDR3 sequence: CASSYGSLSEQYF. The DNA of the CDR3 is TGTGCCAGCAGCTATGGGAGCTTGAGCGAGCAGTACTTC.

This clone has just one count. The rearrangement joins TRBV5-6 to TRBJ1-4, with a weak D call TRBD1 (6 bases). V lost 0 bases and J lost 2, with 14 bases in between. Per the germline V gene, CDR1 is SGHDT and CDR2 is YYEEEE. This CDR3 is 17 amino acids long. The DNA for the CDR3 is TGTGCCAGCAGCTTGGATCGGGGGGCGATTACTAATGAAAAACTGTTTTTT. Amino acid sequence: CASSLDRGAITNEKLFF.

The chain is built from TRBV9 and TRBJ2-1; D remains unclear. V shed 0 bases and J shed 0 bases, with 7 bases lying between them. Per the germline V gene, CDR1 is SGDLS and CDR2 is YYNGEE. This CDR3 region has 15 residues. CDR3 in amino acids: CASSVGMGSYNEQFF. The CDR3 region has the DNA TGTGCCAGCAGCGTAGGGATGGGCTCCTACAATGAGCAGTTCTTC. The full variable domain, rest sourced from reference TRBV9 and TRBJ2-1, is DSGVTQTPKHLITATGQRVTLRCSPRSGDLSVYWYQQSLDQGLQFLIQYYNGEERAKGNILERFSAQQFPDLHSELNLSSLELGDSALYFCASSVGMGSYNEQFFGPGTRLTVL.

J is TRBJ1-2 and V is TRBV5-1; D not certain. V lost 0 bases, J lost 1 base, and 7 bases lay in between. CDR1 is SGHRS, CDR2 YFSETQ, per germline. The CDR3 has 14 residues. The CDR3 nucleotides are TGCGCCAGCAGCTTGGCAGGAGTTAACTATGGCTACACCTTC. Residues: CASSLAGVNYGYTF.

The chain is built from TRBV19 and TRBJ2-3, with D unresolved. V was clipped by 5 bases and J by 0 bases, with 15 bases between them. The CDR3 length is 16 residues. Germline CDR1 and CDR2: LNHDA and SQIVND (reference sequence). CDR3 amino acids: CASSLQSDTSTDTQYF. The CDR3 coding sequence is TGTGCCAGTAGTCTGCAGAGCGACACTAGCACAGATACGCAGTATTTT.

This rearrangement joins TRBV7-9 to TRBJ2-1; 10 positions match TRBD2. The trim removed 2 bases at V and 8 bases at J, leaving 6 bases unmatched. The germline gives CDR1 SEHNR, CDR2 FQNEAQ (reference sequence). The CDR3 has 15 residues. The CDR3 here is CASSLPSGSKHEQFF. The CDR3 DNA sequence: TGTGCCAGCAGCTTACCTAGCGGGAGTAAACATGAGCAGTTCTTC.

This clone was picked up a small number of times. The chain links TRBV5-1 to TRBJ2-1; 7 positions match TRBD2. V was pared by 5 bases and J by 6 bases, with 11 bases of the junction left unmatched. The germline V gene has CDR1 SGHRS and CDR2 YFSETQ. The CDR3 covers 15 residues. The CDR3 loop is CASSRSAGAFNEQFF. The CDR3 nucleotides read TGCGCCAGCAGTAGGTCCGCGGGAGCCTTCAATGAGCAGTTCTTC.

The chain is built from TRBV5-4 and TRBJ2-5; TRBD2 might be the D (6 bases). Germline V gives CDR1 SGHNT, CDR2 YYREEE (reference sequence). The CDR3 has 14 amino acids. Trimming took 0 bases from V and 1 from J, leaving 7 bases between them. The chain's CDR3 is CASSLGAGQETQYF. As DNA, the CDR3 is TGTGCCAGCAGCTTGGGAGCGGGCCAAGAGACCCAGTACTTC.

The chain carries TRBV20-1 and TRBJ1-4; D not resolved. CDR1 DFQATT and CDR2 SNEGSKA come from the germline V gene (reference sequence). V was trimmed by 7 bases and J by 1 base, leaving 4 bases between them. This CDR3 spans 11 amino acids. The CDR3, as DNA: TGCAGTGTTTTAACTAATGAAAAACTGTTTTTT. Encoded protein: CSVLTNEKLFF.

This chain uses TRBV30 with TRBJ2-6, with D unresolved. The CDR3 has 14 amino acids. CDR1 GTSNPN and CDR2 SVGIG come from the germline V gene (reference sequence). V was cut by 5 bases and J by 0 bases, with 8 bases left in between. CDR3 in DNA: TGTGCCTGGCTCGGTTCCTCTGGGGCCAACGTCCTGACTTTC. Its translation: CAWLGSSGANVLTF. Full variable domain (missing parts from reference TRBV30 and TRBJ2-6): SQTIHQWPATLVQPVGSPLSLECTVEGTSNPNLYWYRQAAGRGLQLLFYSVGIGQISSEVPQNLSASRPQDRQFILSSKKLLLSDSGFYLCAWLGSSGANVLTFGAGSRLTVL.

V usage is TRBV20-1 and J usage is TRBJ2-3; no definite D call. Germline V lookup: CDR1 DFQATT, CDR2 SNEGSKA (reference sequence). V lost 3 bases to trimming and J lost 2 bases, with 3 bases between them. The CDR3 is 11 amino acids. The CDR3, as DNA: TGCAGTGCTAGCATCACAGATACGCAGTATTTT. Amino acid sequence: CSASITDTQYF.

V usage is TRBV29-1 and J usage is TRBJ2-3; 8 bases are shared with TRBD2. Germline-derived CDR1 and CDR2 are SQVTM and ANQGSEA. This CDR3 region has 15 residues. V lost 1 base and J lost 1; bases outside the gene matches: 4. CDR3 residues: CSVEGGTRRTDTQYF. Written as DNA, the CDR3 is TGCAGCGTTGAAGGGGGGACTAGGCGCACAGATACGCAGTATTTT.

This chain connects TRBV11-2 to TRBJ1-2; 8 bases agree with TRBD1. CDR3 length equals 13 residues. Germline CDR1 is SGHAT and CDR2 is FQNNGV. V lost 5 bases to trimming and J lost 7 bases; unmatched junction nucleotides: 6. CDR3 loop: CASSEDRAPGYTF. CDR3 coding DNA: TGTGCCAGCAGCGAGGACAGGGCCCCTGGCTACACCTTC.

V usage is TRBV4-2 and J usage is TRBJ2-7; D not certain. This CDR3 contains 14 residues. Trimming took 0 bases from V and 3 from J, leaving 9 bases between them. Germline V gives CDR1 LGHNA, CDR2 YNFKEQ. The CDR3 here is CASSQDRNNYEQYF. DNA for the CDR3: TGTGCCAGCAGCCAAGACAGAAATAACTACGAGCAGTACTTC.